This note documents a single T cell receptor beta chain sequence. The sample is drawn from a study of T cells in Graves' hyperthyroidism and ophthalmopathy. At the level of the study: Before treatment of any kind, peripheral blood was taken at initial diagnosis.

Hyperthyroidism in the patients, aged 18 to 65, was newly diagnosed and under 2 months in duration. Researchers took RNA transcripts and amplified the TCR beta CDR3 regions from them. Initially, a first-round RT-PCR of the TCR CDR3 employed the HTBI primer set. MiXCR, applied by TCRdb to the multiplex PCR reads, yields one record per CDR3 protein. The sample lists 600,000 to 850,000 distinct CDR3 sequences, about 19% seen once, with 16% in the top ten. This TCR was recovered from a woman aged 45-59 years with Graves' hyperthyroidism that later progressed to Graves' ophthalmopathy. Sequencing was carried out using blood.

The CDR3 sequence: CASSDEGASAGNTIYF. The CDR3, as DNA: TGTGCCAGCAGTGACGAGGGGGCATCGGCTGGAAACACCATATATTTT. The V call is TRBV6-1, the J call TRBJ1-3, with TRBD1 matching over 7 bases. The CDR3 has 16 residues. Trimming removed 3 bases from V and 2 bases from J; junction bases left unmatched: 7. Germline CDR1 reads MNHNS; CDR2 reads SASEGT.